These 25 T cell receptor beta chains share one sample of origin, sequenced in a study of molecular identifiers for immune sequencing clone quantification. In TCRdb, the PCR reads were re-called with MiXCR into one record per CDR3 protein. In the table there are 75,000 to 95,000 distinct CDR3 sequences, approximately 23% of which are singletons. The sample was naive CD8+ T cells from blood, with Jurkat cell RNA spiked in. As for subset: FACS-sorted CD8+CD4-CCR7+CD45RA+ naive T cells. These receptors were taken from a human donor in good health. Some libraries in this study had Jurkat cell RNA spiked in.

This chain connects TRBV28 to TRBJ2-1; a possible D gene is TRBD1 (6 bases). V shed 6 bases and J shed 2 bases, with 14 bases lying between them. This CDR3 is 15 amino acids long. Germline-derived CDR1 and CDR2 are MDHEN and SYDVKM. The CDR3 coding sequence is TGTGCCAGCAGCAACAGGGCTTGGACCTACAATGAGCAGTTCTTC. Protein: CASSNRAWTYNEQFF.

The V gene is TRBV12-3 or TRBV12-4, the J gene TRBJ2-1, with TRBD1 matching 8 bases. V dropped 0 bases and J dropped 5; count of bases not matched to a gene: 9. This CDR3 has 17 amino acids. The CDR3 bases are TGTGCCAGCAGTTTAGCGCTGCCTCTGACAGGGGACAATGAGCAGTTCTTC. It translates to CASSLALPLTGDNEQFF.

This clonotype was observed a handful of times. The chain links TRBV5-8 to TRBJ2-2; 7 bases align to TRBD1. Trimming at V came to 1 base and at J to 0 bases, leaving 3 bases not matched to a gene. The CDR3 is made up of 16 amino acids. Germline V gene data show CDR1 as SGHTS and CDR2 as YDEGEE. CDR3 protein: CASSLWTGSNTGELFF. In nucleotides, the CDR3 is TGTGCCAGCAGCTTGTGGACAGGATCGAACACCGGGGAGCTGTTTTTT.

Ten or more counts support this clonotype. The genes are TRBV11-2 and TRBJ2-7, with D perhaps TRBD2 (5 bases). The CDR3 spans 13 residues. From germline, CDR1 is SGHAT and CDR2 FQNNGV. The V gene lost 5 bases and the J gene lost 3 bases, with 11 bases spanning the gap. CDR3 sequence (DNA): TGTGCCAGCAGCCAAGAGGCGGGCTACGAGCAGTACTTC. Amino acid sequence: CASSQEAGYEQYF.

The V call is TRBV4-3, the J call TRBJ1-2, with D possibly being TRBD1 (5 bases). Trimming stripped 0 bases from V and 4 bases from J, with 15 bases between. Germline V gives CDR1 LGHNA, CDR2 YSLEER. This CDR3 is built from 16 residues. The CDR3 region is CASSQDTRGPAYGYTF. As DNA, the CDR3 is TGCGCCAGCAGCCAAGATACGAGGGGACCAGCCTATGGCTACACCTTC.

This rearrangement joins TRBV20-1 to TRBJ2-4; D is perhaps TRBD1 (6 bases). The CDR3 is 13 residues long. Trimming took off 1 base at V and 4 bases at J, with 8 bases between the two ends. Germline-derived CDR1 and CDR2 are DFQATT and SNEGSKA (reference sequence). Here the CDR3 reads CSARGGRKNIQYF. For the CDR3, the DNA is TGCAGTGCTAGAGGGGGGCGGAAAAACATTCAGTACTTC.

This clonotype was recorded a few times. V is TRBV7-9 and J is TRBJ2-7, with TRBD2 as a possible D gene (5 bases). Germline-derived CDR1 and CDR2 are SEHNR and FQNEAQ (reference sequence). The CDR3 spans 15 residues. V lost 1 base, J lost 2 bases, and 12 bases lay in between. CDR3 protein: CASSLGGRTPYEQYF. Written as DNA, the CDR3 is TGTGCCAGCAGCTTAGGAGGGCGAACCCCCTACGAGCAGTACTTC.

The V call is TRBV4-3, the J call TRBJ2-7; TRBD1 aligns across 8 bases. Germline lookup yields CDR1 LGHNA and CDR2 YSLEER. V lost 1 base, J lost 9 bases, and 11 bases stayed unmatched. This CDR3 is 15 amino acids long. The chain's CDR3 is CASSQARTGSDGQYF. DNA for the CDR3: TGCGCCAGCAGCCAAGCAAGGACAGGGAGTGACGGGCAGTACTTC.

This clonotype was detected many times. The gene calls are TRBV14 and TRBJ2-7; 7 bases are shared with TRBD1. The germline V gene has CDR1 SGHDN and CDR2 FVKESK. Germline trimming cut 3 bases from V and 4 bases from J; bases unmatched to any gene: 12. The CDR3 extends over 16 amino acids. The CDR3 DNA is TGTGCCAGCAGCCACGGCACGACAGGGTACTCATACGAGCAGTACTTC. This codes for CASSHGTTGYSYEQYF.

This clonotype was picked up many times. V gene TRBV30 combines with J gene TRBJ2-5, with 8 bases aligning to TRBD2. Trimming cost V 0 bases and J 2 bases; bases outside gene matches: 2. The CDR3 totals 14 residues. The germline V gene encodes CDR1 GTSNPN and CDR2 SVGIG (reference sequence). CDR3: CAWSVTSGQETQYF. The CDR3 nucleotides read TGTGCCTGGAGTGTTACTAGCGGACAAGAGACCCAGTACTTC.

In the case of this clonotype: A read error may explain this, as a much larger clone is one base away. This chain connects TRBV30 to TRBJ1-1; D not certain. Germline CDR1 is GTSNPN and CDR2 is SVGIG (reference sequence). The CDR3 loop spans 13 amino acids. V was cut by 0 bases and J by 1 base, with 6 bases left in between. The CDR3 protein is CAWSVSTNTEAFF. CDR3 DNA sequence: TGTGCCTGGAGTGTCAGTACGAACACTGAAGCTTTCTTT.

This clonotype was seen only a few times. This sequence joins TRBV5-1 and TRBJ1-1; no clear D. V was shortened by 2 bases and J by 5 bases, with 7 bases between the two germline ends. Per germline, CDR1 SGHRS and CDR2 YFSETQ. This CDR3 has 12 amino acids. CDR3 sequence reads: CASSLQGTEAFF. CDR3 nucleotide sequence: TGCGCCAGCAGCTTACAAGGTACTGAAGCTTTCTTT.

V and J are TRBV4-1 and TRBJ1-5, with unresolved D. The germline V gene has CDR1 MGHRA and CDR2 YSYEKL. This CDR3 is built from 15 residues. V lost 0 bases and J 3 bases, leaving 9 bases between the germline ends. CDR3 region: CASSQEAGPNQPQHF. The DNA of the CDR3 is TGCGCCAGCAGCCAAGAAGCGGGCCCCAATCAGCCCCAGCATTTT.

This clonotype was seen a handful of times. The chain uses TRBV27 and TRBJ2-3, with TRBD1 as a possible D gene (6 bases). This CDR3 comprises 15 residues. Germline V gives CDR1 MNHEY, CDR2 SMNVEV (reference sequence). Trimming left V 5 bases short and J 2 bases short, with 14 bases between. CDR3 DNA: TGTGCCAGCAGTCAAGACAGGTTTTACACAGATACGCAGTATTTT. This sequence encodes CASSQDRFYTDTQYF.

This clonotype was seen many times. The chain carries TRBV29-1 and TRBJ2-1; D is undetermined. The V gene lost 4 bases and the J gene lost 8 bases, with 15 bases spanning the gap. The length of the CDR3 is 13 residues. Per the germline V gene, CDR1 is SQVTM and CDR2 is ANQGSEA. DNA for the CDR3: TGCAGCGTTGCAGGCCCTCATGGAGATGAGCAGTTCTTC. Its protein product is CSVAGPHGDEQFF.

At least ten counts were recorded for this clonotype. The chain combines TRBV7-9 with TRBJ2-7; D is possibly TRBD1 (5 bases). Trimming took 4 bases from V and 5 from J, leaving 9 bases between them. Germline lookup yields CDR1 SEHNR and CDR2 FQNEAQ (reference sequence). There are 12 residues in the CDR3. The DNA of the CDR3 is TGTGCCAGCAGCTACCAGGGCCACGAGCAGTACTTC. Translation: CASSYQGHEQYF.

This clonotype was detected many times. The CDR3 protein is CASSEEGQGQDTEAFF. The CDR3 DNA sequence: TGTGCCAGCAGTGAAGAGGGGCAGGGTCAGGACACTGAAGCTTTCTTT. The chain uses TRBV2 and TRBJ1-1; D might be TRBD1 (5 bases). This CDR3 is built from 16 residues. Trimming cost V 1 base and J 3 bases, with 15 bases left between them. Germline CDR1 reads SNHLY; CDR2 reads FYNNEI.

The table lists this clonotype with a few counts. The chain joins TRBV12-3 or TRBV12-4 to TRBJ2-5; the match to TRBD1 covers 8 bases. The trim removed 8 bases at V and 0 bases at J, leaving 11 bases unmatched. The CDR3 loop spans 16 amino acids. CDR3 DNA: TGTGCCAGCGGATGGGGGACAGGAGAGTACCAAGAGACCCAGTACTTC. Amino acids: CASGWGTGEYQETQYF.

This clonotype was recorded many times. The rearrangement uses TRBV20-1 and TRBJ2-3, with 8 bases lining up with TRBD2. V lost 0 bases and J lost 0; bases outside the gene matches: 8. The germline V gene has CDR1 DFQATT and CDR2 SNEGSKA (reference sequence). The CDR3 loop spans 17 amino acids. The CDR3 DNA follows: TGCAGTGCTAGAGATAGACGGGAGGGCCCTAGCACAGATACGCAGTATTTT. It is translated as CSARDRREGPSTDTQYF.

The CDR3 region has the DNA TGTGCCACCAGTCTTGGTCGGCGTAGTCCGGCGACTAAGGAGCAGTTCTTC. Its translation is CATSLGRRSPATKEQFF. This sequence joins TRBV24-1 and TRBJ2-1; tentative D call: TRBD2 (5 bases). This CDR3 has 17 amino acids. V lost 6 bases and J 10 bases, leaving 27 bases between the germline ends. Germline loops: CDR1 KGHDR, CDR2 SFDVKD.

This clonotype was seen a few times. The CDR3 DNA reads TGTGCCAGCTCGGCAGTTGGGGACAATGAGCAGTTCTTC. Translation: CASSAVGDNEQFF. The chain joins TRBV28 to TRBJ2-1; no definite D call. The V end was cut by 8 bases, the J end by 5 bases, with 13 bases between. Germline CDR1 and CDR2: MDHEN and SYDVKM. The CDR3 consists of 13 residues. Full variable domain (remainder filled in from reference TRBV28 and TRBJ2-1): DVKVTQSSRYLVKRTGEKVFLECVQDMDHENMFWYRQDPGLGLRLIYFSYDVKMKEKGDIPEGYSVSREKKERFSLILESASTNQTSMYLCASSAVGDNEQFFGPGTRLTVL.

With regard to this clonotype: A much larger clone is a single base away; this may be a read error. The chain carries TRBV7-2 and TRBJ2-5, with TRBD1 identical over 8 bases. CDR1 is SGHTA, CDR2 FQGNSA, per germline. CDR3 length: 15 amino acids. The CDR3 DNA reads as TGTGCCGGCAGCCTCCACAGGGGGTTTCAAGAGACCCAGTACTTC. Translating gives CAGSLHRGFQETQYF.

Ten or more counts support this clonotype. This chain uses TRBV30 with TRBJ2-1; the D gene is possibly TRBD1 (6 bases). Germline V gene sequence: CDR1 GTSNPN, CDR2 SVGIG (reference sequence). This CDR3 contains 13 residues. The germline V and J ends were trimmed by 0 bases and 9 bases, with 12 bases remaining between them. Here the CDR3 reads CAWSVLGGSEQFF. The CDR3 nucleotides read TGTGCCTGGAGTGTACTTGGGGGCAGTGAGCAGTTCTTC.

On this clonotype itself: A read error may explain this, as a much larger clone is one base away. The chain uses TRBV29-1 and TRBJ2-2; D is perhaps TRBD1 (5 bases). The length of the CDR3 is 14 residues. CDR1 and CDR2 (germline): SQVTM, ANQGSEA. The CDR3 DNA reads TGCCGCGTTGAAAAGGGGCTGAACACCGGGGAGCTGTTTTTT. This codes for CRVEKGLNTGELFF.

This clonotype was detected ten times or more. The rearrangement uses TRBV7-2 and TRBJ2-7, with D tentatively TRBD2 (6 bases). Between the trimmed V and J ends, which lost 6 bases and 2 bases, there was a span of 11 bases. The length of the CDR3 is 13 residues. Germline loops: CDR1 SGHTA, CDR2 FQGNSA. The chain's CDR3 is CASSYSGTYEQYF. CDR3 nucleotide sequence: TGTGCCAGCAGTTATAGCGGAACCTACGAGCAGTACTTC.